This T cell receptor (beta chain) derives from a study of T cell repertoires in cytomegalovirus infection. General study results and limits: Identification of carriers of CMV plus the relevant HLA was performed using cumulative public TCR beta family frequency.

This clonotype was seen ten or more times. Its matching antigen is unknown. Germline V lookup: CDR1 SGHRS, CDR2 YFSETQ. The CDR3 consists of 11 residues. V gave up 2 bases and J gave up 5 bases, with 5 bases separating them. MiXCR was run by TCRdb on the reads, yielding one entry per CDR3 protein. The sample holds approximately 490,000 distinct CDR3 sequences, over 9% seen once. This clonotype was obtained from a human donor in good health (CMV status not recorded). Some clones in this sample may be carry-over from other donors' samples. Sequencing was carried out using PBMCs. This chain joins TRBV5-1 and TRBJ2-7; D is uncertain. Here the CDR3 reads CASSFNDEQYF. DNA for the CDR3: TGCGCCAGCAGCTTCAACGACGAGCAGTACTTC.